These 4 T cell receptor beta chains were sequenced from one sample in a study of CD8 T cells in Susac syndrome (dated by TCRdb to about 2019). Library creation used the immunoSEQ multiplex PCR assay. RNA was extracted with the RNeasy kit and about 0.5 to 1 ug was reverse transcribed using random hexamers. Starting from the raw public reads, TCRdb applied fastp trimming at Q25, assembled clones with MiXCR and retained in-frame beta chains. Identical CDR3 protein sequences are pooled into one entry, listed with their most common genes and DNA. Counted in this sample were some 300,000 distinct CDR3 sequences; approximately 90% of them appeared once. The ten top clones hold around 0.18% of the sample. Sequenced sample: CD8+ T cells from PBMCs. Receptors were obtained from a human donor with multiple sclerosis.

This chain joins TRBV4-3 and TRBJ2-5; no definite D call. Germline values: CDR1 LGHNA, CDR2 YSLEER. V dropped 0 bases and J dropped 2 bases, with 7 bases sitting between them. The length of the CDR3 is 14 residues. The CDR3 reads CASSQEGIQETQYF. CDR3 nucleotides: TGCGCCAGCAGCCAAGAAGGGATTCAAGAGACCCAGTACTTC.

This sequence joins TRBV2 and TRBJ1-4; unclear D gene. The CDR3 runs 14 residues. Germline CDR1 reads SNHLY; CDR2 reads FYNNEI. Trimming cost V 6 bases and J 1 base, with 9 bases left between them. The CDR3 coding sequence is TGTGCCAGCAGGAAGGACGGAACTAATGAAAAACTGTTTTTT. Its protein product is CASRKDGTNEKLFF.

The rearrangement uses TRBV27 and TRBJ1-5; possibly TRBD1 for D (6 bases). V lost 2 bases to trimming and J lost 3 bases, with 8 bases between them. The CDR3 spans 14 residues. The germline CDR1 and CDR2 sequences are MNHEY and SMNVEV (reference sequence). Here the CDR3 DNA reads TGTGCCAGCAGTTTAGCGGGGGCCAATCAGCCCCAGCATTTT. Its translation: CASSLAGANQPQHF.

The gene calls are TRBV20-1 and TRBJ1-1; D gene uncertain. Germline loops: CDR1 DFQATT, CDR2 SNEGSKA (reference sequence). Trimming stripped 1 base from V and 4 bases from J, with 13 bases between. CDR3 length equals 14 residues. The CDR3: CSARALGTGTEAFF. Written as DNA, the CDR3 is TGCAGTGCTAGAGCTCTGGGTACGGGCACTGAAGCTTTCTTT.